The rows below give T cell receptor beta chains drawn from one sample of a study of T-cell memory formation after mild COVID-19. Each CDR3 protein gets one entry after TCRdb re-called the 5' RACE reads with MiXCR. The table shows about 560,000 distinct CDR3 sequences, with about a sixth occurring only once. The sequenced material came from PBMCs or a T cell subset sorted from them (not recorded which). The receptors stem from an adult woman who had mild COVID-19 (a few samples of this study predate the infection). Cell type and time point are not known. Both conserved end residues are part of each CDR3. Fields, in order: V gene, D gene, clone size, J gene, CDR3 protein, CDR3 DNA. D genes are given only for firm matches. The size field is filled for only some rows; it gives once, few, many or a size class.

>TRBV6-5|.|.|TRBJ1-6
CASQVRFRTESPLHF
TGTGCCAGCCAGGTTAGATTCCGAACGGAATCACCCCTCCACTTT
>TRBV12-3/TRBV12-4|.|many|TRBJ2-1
CASTLQGGHNEQFF
TGTGCCAGCACCCTCCAGGGAGGACACAATGAGCAGTTCTTC
>TRBV12-3/TRBV12-4|.|many|TRBJ1-1
CASSLVRTVNTEAFF
TGTGCCAGCAGTTTGGTAAGGACAGTGAACACTGAAGCTTTCTTT
>TRBV7-2|.|.|TRBJ2-3
CASSLASATAADTQYF
TGTGCCAGCAGCTTGGCTAGCGCAACGGCGGCAGATACGCAGTATTTT
>TRBV12-3/TRBV12-4|.|few|TRBJ2-5
CASSLGPGLQETQYF
TGTGCCAGCAGTTTGGGTCCGGGGTTACAAGAGACCCAGTACTTC
>TRBV4-1|.|.|TRBJ2-7
CASSQEANSYEQYF
TGCGCCAGCAGCCAAGAGGCCAACTCCTACGAGCAGTACTTC
>TRBV6-5|.|.|TRBJ2-2
CASGLSVTGELFF
TGTGCCAGCGGGCTCTCAGTCACCGGGGAGCTGTTTTTT
>TRBV5-5|.|.|TRBJ2-7
CASSLEGTADEQYF
TGTGCCAGCAGCTTAGAGGGGACGGCGGACGAGCAGTACTTC
>TRBV27|.|many|TRBJ1-2
CASSLHQEYGYTF
TGTGCCAGCAGTTTACACCAGGAGTATGGCTACACCTTC
>TRBV20-1|.|few|TRBJ2-2
CSARARAATGELFF
TGCAGTGCTAGAGCAAGGGCCGCAACCGGGGAGCTGTTTTTT
>TRBV5-4|.|many|TRBJ2-7
CASSFADSPFSYEQYF
TGTGCCAGCAGCTTTGCCGACAGTCCTTTCTCCTACGAGCAGTACTTC
>TRBV7-3|.|.|TRBJ1-6
CASTPGNSPLHF
TGTGCCAGCACCCCCGGGAATTCACCCCTCCACTTT
>TRBV6-1|TRBD2|few|TRBJ2-7
CASIGSGRYEQYF
TGTGCCAGCATCGGTAGCGGGCGATACGAGCAGTACTTC
>TRBV27|TRBD1|.|TRBJ2-7
CASSFSGTGAEQYF
TGTGCCAGCAGCTTCTCCGGGACAGGGGCCGAGCAGTACTTC
>TRBV5-1|.|.|TRBJ2-2
CASTLAANTGELFF
TGCGCCAGCACCCTGGCAGCGAACACCGGGGAGCTGTTTTTT
>TRBV20-1|.|.|TRBJ2-2
CSARGPGELFF
TGCAGTGCTAGGGGCCCCGGGGAGCTGTTTTTT
>TRBV20-1|.|few|TRBJ1-5
CSASRGPLSNQPQHF
TGCAGTGCTAGTAGAGGACCTCTCTCCAATCAGCCCCAGCATTTT
>TRBV6-4|.|.|TRBJ2-1
CASGDSHNEQFF
TGTGCCAGCGGGGACTCGCACAATGAGCAGTTCTTC
>TRBV5-1|TRBD2|.|TRBJ2-1
CASSSNGGGALGFF
TGCGCCAGCAGCTCCAACGGCGGGGGGGCTCTGGGTTTCTTC
>TRBV24-1|.|few|TRBJ1-2
CATSRGENYGYTF
TGTGCCACCAGTCGTGGGGAGAACTATGGCTACACCTTC
>TRBV5-1|TRBD1|few|TRBJ2-1
CASSVRTGARDEQFF
TGCGCCAGCAGCGTAAGGACAGGGGCCCGAGATGAGCAGTTCTTC
>TRBV20-1|.|.|TRBJ1-6
CSAGEDGTAVTLHF
TGCAGTGCTGGGGAGGACGGGACGGCCGTAACCCTCCACTTT
>TRBV7-9|.|many|TRBJ1-2
CASSLAAGYGYTF
TGTGCCAGCAGCTTAGCAGCAGGCTATGGCTACACCTTC
>TRBV7-9|TRBD2|few|TRBJ2-5
CASSARLAGVETQYF
TGTGCCAGCAGCGCCCGACTAGCGGGAGTGGAGACCCAGTACTTC
>TRBV7-8|.|few|TRBJ2-1
CASSLVGSRGGSYNEQFF
TGTGCCAGCAGCTTAGTGGGTAGTAGAGGAGGGTCCTACAATGAGCAGTTCTTC
>TRBV20-1|.|few|TRBJ1-1
CSARNGLNTEAFF
TGCAGTGCTCGAAACGGATTGAACACTGAAGCTTTCTTT